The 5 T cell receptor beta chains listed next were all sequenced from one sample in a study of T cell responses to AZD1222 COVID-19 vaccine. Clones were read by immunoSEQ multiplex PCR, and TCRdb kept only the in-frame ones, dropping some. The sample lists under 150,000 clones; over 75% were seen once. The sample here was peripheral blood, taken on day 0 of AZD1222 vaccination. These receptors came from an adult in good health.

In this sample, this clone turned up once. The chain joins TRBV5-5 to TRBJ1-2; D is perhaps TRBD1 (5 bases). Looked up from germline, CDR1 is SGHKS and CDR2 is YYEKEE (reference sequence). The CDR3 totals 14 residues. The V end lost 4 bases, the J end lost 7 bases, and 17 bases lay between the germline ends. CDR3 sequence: CASSPSSGSSGYTF. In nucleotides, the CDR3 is TGTGCCAGCAGCCCCAGTTCAGGGTCAAGTGGCTACACCTTC.

CDR3 nucleotide sequence: TGTGCCAGCAGAATACTAGCCAAAAACATTCAGTACTTC. Protein: CASRILAKNIQYF. The rearrangement uses TRBV11-2 and TRBJ2-4, with D unclear. Per the germline V gene, CDR1 is SGHAT and CDR2 is FQNNGV. This CDR3 has 13 amino acids. Trimming removed 6 bases at V and 0 bases at J, with 6 bases between.

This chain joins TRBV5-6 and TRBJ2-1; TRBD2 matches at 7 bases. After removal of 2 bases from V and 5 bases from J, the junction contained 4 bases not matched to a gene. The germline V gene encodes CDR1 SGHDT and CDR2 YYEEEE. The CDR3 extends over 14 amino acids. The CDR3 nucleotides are TGTGCCAGCAGCTTTCTGGGAGGGAACAATGAGCAGTTCTTC. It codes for CASSFLGGNNEQFF.

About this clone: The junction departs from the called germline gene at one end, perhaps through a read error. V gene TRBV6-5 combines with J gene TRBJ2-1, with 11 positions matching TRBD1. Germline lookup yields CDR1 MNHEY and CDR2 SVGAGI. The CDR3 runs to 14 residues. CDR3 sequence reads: CASRGTGGYSEQFF. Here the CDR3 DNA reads TGTGCCAGCAGAGGGACAGGGGGGTACAGTGAGCAGTTCTTC.

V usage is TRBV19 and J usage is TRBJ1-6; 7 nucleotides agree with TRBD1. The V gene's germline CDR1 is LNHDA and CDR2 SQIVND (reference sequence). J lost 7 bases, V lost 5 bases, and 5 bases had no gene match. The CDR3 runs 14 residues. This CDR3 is CASSSTGLNSPLHF. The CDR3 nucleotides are TGTGCCAGTAGTTCGACAGGGTTAAATTCACCCCTCCACTTT.